The sequence of this TCR beta chain was determined in a study of Graves' ophthalmopathy and Graves' hyperthyroidism. Deletions cut 5 bases from V and 6 bases from J, with 13 bases between. CDR3 length: 14 amino acids. Amplified material comprised TCR beta CDR3 regions derived from RNA transcripts. First-round RT-PCR with HTBI primers preceded a second-round multiplex PCR. TCRdb reprocessed the multiplex PCR reads via MiXCR and lists one record per CDR3 protein. Among approximately 700,000 distinct CDR3 sequences listed, about two fifths were seen once. The chain joins TRBV12-3 or TRBV12-4 to TRBJ2-2, with a possible D match to TRBD2 (5 bases). The clonotype originates from an adult man with Graves' ophthalmopathy. Sequenced material: peripheral blood. CDR3 nucleotide sequence: TGTGCCAGCAGTATACTGGACTGGTCCGGGGAGCTGTTTTTT. It specifies CASSILDWSGELFF.